This TCR beta chain was captured by sequencing in a study of response to subunit inactivated influenza vaccine. V lost 5 bases to trimming and J lost 4 bases, with 9 bases between them. This CDR3 is built from 13 residues. Germline lookup yields CDR1 SGHDT and CDR2 YYEEEE. A single record per CDR3 protein comes from TCRdb applying MiXCR to the RT-PCR reads. The sample yields approximately 730,000 distinct CDR3 sequences, 11% to 15% seen once. Study-level findings and limits: Few new T cells, the authors suggested, are recruited by each seasonal influenza vaccination.

In regard to this clonotype: Its antigen remains unknown.

The chain is built from TRBV5-6 and TRBJ2-2; D is perhaps TRBD2 (6 bases). The sequence was collected from a man over 45 who received an inactivated influenza vaccine. Sequencing was performed on PBMCs from blood, taken 14 to 15 days before vaccination. Here the CDR3 DNA reads TGTGCCAGCAGGTCGCGGGGCACCGGGGAGCTGTTTTTT. It specifies CASRSRGTGELFF. Looking up the rest from reference TRBV5-6 and TRBJ2-2 gives the full variable domain: DAGVTQSPTHLIKTRGQQVTLRCSPKSGHDTVSWYQQALGQGPQFIFQYYEEEERQRGNFPDRFSGHQFPNYSSELNVNALLLGDSALYLCASRSRGTGELFFGEGSRLTVL.